Listed here is a single T cell receptor beta chain. The antigen is undetermined. No T-cell subset sorting was done; bone marrow was analyzed in bulk. This CDR3 has 11 residues. Trimming cost V 3 bases and J 8 bases, with 7 bases left between them. Germline loops: CDR1 SNHLY, CDR2 FYNNEI. Data came from immunoSEQ multiplex PCR; TCRdb stores just in-frame clones and leaves some out. The sample contains about 10,000 clones, approximately 86% of which appear only once. These data originate in a study of hypomethylating agent response in myelodysplastic syndrome. Study-wide background: The most frequent mutation was TET2, in 5 of 11 patients. About six patients responded with complete response or hematologic improvement; four or five did not.

The study's findings and limits: This small study analyzed only approximately twelve patients.

The V and J genes are TRBV2 and TRBJ1-2, with unresolved D. Sequencing was performed on bone marrow, taken before or after starting hypomethylating agent treatment for myelodysplastic syndrome (not recorded which). The source of this sequence is a human donor with myelodysplastic syndrome. DNA of the CDR3: TGTGCCAGCAGTGAGACGGGCGGCTACACCTTC. This translates into CASSETGGYTF.